Presented here are 28 T cell receptor beta chains from one specimen sequenced in a study of graft-versus-host responses after intestinal transplantation. Sequencing used immunoSEQ multiplex PCR; TCRdb keeps in-frame clones, though not all of them. The sample shows around 13,000 clones, approximately 93% of them seen only once. Sequencing was performed on PBMCs, taken 950 to 1,300 days after intestinal transplantation. Receptors originate from a human patient who received an intestinal transplant, so some T cells may come from the graft donor.

The CDR3 sequence is CASTGLTGTYNEQFF. The CDR3 region has the DNA TGCGCCAGCACCGGTCTCACAGGGACCTACAATGAGCAGTTCTTC. The chain is built from TRBV5-1 and TRBJ2-1; a weak D match, TRBD1 (6 bases). V was cut by 6 bases and J by 2 bases, with 15 bases left in between. This CDR3 has 15 residues. From germline, CDR1 is SGHRS and CDR2 YFSETQ.

The chain carries TRBV4-2 and TRBJ1-2; TRBD1 is a possible D gene (5 bases). Germline CDR1 LGHNA, CDR2 YNFKEQ. V shed 8 bases and J shed 4 bases, with 14 bases lying between them. This CDR3 comprises 13 residues. The CDR3: CASPPQGCYGYTF. Here the CDR3 DNA reads TGTGCCAGCCCACCCCAGGGCTGCTATGGCTACACCTTC.

The chain couples TRBV7-8 to TRBJ1-4; TRBD1 matches at 9 bases. The CDR3 consists of 15 residues. The germline V gene has CDR1 SGHVS and CDR2 FQNEAQ. The junction had 6 bases not matched to a gene; V was cut back by 5 bases and J by 5 bases. The CDR3 DNA reads TGTGCCAGCAGCGCCCCCGGGACAGGGAATGAAAAACTGTTTTTT. Protein product: CASSAPGTGNEKLFF.

V is TRBV11-3 and J is TRBJ2-7; 9 bases agree with TRBD1. Germline assignment: CDR1 SGHNT and CDR2 YENEEA. V lost 4 bases to trimming and J lost 2 bases; unmatched junction nucleotides: 15. This CDR3 is 18 amino acids long. The CDR3 DNA is TGTGCCAGCAGCTCCCCACCACCCCGGGACAGGGTAGCCTACGAGCAGTACTTC. It specifies CASSSPPPRDRVAYEQYF. Full variable domain (outside the CDR3, taken from reference TRBV11-3 and TRBJ2-7): EAGVVQSPRYKIIEKKQPVAFWCNPISGHNTLYWYLQNLGQGPELLIRYENEEAVDDSQLPKDRFSAERLKGVDSTLKIQPAELGDSAVYLCASSSPPPRDRVAYEQYFGPGTRLTVT.

CDR3 bases: TGTGCCAGAACGATCCCCGGGACAGGGTCTCGGGGCTACACCTTC. It yields the protein CARTIPGTGSRGYTF. The rearrangement joins TRBV6-1 to TRBJ1-2; 9 bases are shared with TRBD1. CDR1 and CDR2 (germline): MNHNS, SASEGT. This CDR3 spans 15 amino acids. V shed 9 bases, J shed 8 bases, and the junction held 16 bases outside the gene matches.

V gene TRBV14 combines with J gene TRBJ1-1; D remains ambiguous. This CDR3 region has 11 residues. V dropped 1 base and J dropped 11 bases, with 8 bases sitting between them. CDR1 and CDR2 (germline): SGHDN, FVKESK. CDR3 in amino acids: CASSQGRIAFF. As DNA, the CDR3 is TGTGCCAGCAGCCAAGGCAGAATCGCTTTCTTT.

V is TRBV7-6 and J is TRBJ1-1; 8 bases match TRBD1. After removal of 2 bases from V and 11 bases from J, the junction contained 4 bases not matched to a gene. The CDR3 is made up of 12 amino acids. The V gene's germline CDR1 is SGHVS and CDR2 FNYEAQ. CDR3 residues: CASSLPDRDAFF. The DNA for the CDR3 is TGTGCCAGCAGCTTACCGGACAGGGACGCTTTCTTT.

The rearrangement uses TRBV5-4 and TRBJ2-7; TRBD2 might be the D (5 bases). Trimming took off 5 bases at V and 2 bases at J, with 14 bases between the two ends. The CDR3 is made up of 14 amino acids. Germline CDR1 SGHNT, CDR2 YYREEE (reference sequence). Here the CDR3 DNA reads TGTGCCAGCAGGGATTATAGCGTCGCCTACGAGCAGTACTTC. Its protein is CASRDYSVAYEQYF.

The chain carries TRBV5-3 and TRBJ1-1; possible D gene TRBD1, 6 bases. TRBV5-3 is labeled an ORF, and its function is uncertain. Trimming took off 8 bases at V and 4 bases at J, with 18 bases between the two ends. The CDR3 contains 14 residues. CDR3 sequence: CASSRRGGGTEAFF. The CDR3, as DNA: TGTGCCAGCAGCCGCAGGGGAGGGGGCACTGAAGCTTTCTTT.

This clone is a singleton in its sample. This chain links TRBV29-1 with TRBJ2-1, with D hard to call. The CDR3 length is 11 residues. The V gene's germline CDR1 is SQVTM and CDR2 ANQGSEA. V was pared by 8 bases and J by 7 bases, with 12 bases between. CDR3 coding DNA: TGCAGCCCCTCAAGGGCAAATGAGCAGTTCTTC. It encodes CSPSRANEQFF.

The V and J genes are TRBV5-1 and TRBJ1-3, with unresolved D. Trimming took off 0 bases at V and 0 bases at J, with 10 bases between the two ends. This CDR3 comprises 16 residues. CDR1 SGHRS and CDR2 YFSETQ come from the germline V gene. This CDR3 reads CASSLETLSSGNTIYF. CDR3 coding DNA: TGCGCCAGCAGCTTGGAGACCCTCAGCTCTGGAAACACCATATATTTT.

The chain links TRBV29-1 to TRBJ2-7; 10 nucleotides align to TRBD1. V was pared by 7 bases and J by 3 bases, with 15 bases of the junction left unmatched. This CDR3 has 16 residues. CDR1 and CDR2 (germline): SQVTM, ANQGSEA. CDR3 nucleotides: TGCAGCGCCTGGGGACAGGGGTCAACCCAGAACTACGAGCAGTACTTC. This translates into CSAWGQGSTQNYEQYF.

V and J are TRBV4-1 and TRBJ1-6; D remains unclear. CDR1 is MGHRA and CDR2 is YSYEKL in the germline V gene. V shed 4 bases and J shed 8 bases, with 18 bases lying between them. The CDR3 loop spans 16 amino acids. This CDR3 reads CASSLPADGMDSPLHF. In DNA, the CDR3 is TGCGCCAGCAGCCTTCCCGCGGATGGTATGGATTCACCCCTCCACTTT.

This chain links TRBV5-1 with TRBJ2-7; D possibly corresponds to TRBD2 (6 bases). Between the trimmed V and J ends, which lost 4 bases and 0 bases, there was a span of 14 bases. Germline V gives CDR1 SGHRS, CDR2 YFSETQ. The CDR3 is 15 residues long. CDR3 nucleotide sequence: TGCGCCAGCAGCACAAGGGACGGGGGCTCCTACGAGCAGTACTTC. Translation: CASSTRDGGSYEQYF.

The chain combines TRBV15 with TRBJ2-7; D is possibly TRBD1 or TRBD2 (5 bases each). V was pared by 0 bases and J by 7 bases, with 13 bases between. The germline V gene has CDR1 LNHNV and CDR2 YYDKDF (reference sequence). The CDR3 loop spans 14 amino acids. The CDR3 DNA reads TGTGCCACCAGCAGAGATAGGGGACCGGGAGAGCAGTACTTC. Translation: CATSRDRGPGEQYF.

The chain employs TRBV11-2 and TRBJ2-3, with unresolved D. This CDR3 has 13 amino acids. Trimming pared 0 bases from V and 6 bases from J, leaving 7 bases between. CDR1 is SGHAT, CDR2 FQNNGV, per germline. CDR3 residues: CASSLDPLDTQYF. The CDR3, as DNA: TGTGCCAGCAGCTTAGACCCCCTCGATACGCAGTATTTT.

The chain employs TRBV29-1 and TRBJ1-2; TRBD1 aligns across 7 bases. The CDR3 totals 13 residues. V lost 6 bases, J lost 4 bases, and 8 bases stayed unmatched. Germline CDR1 reads SQVTM; CDR2 reads ANQGSEA. The CDR3 DNA follows: TGCAGCGTCCCGGACAGGCCCGGCTATGGCTACACCTTC. Translating it yields CSVPDRPGYGYTF.

The rearrangement joins TRBV4-3 to TRBJ2-2; 11 bases align to TRBD2. The V gene end was trimmed by 2 bases and the J gene end by 6 bases; junction bases not matched to a gene: 5. There are 16 residues in the CDR3. Germline V gene data show CDR1 as LGHNA and CDR2 as YSLEER. The CDR3 nucleotides read TGCGCCAGCAGCCAATATCATAGCGGGGGGGCCGGGGAGCTGTTTTTT. It translates to CASSQYHSGGAGELFF.

The chain couples TRBV6-1 to TRBJ2-7, with 7 bases identical to TRBD1. The CDR3 has 15 residues. After removal of 10 bases from V and 6 bases from J, the junction contained 18 bases not matched to a gene. Germline V gene lookup returns CDR1 MNHNS and CDR2 SASEGT. The CDR3 DNA follows: TGTGCCACCTCTCCCACGGGGCAGGGGGTGGGCGAGCAGTACTTC. Translation gives CATSPTGQGVGEQYF.

This clone was observed once. The chain links TRBV7-8 to TRBJ1-5; a possible D gene is TRBD1 (5 bases). V was cut by 2 bases and J by 6 bases, with 8 bases left in between. Germline CDR1 and CDR2: SGHVS and FQNEAQ. This CDR3 has 13 residues. Written as DNA, the CDR3 is TGTGCCAGCAGCTTACGGGGGTCTCAGCCCCAGCATTTT. Translating gives CASSLRGSQPQHF.

The chain has TRBV5-5 and TRBJ2-7; D is unclear. V was trimmed by 4 bases and J by 6 bases, leaving 14 bases between them. The CDR3 length is 13 residues. Germline V gene sequence: CDR1 SGHKS, CDR2 YYEKEE (reference sequence). The CDR3 DNA reads TGTGCCAGCAGCGTTTCGGGCTTTGGCGAGCAGTACTTC. Its protein product is CASSVSGFGEQYF.

The chain has TRBV6-1 and TRBJ1-1; D call uncertain. Trimming stripped 6 bases from V and 9 bases from J, with 11 bases between. The CDR3 length is 11 residues. Germline V CDR1 and CDR2: MNHNS, SASEGT. In DNA form, the CDR3 reads TGTGCCAGCAGCCCCGGTGAAAAAGCTTTCTTT. Translating it yields CASSPGEKAFF.

The chain is built from TRBV7-9 and TRBJ1-2, with no clear D. Between the trimmed V and J ends, which lost 5 bases and 4 bases, there was a span of 20 bases. The CDR3 is 16 amino acids. Germline V gene lookup returns CDR1 SEHNR and CDR2 FQNEAQ (reference sequence). CDR3 in DNA: TGTGCCAGCAGCGTAGGCGTCCATGGAAAGACCTATGGCTACACCTTC. Translated, it gives CASSVGVHGKTYGYTF.

This rearrangement joins TRBV7-9 to TRBJ2-7; D ambiguous. CDR3 size: 14 residues. The V end was cut by 1 base, the J end by 3 bases, with 10 bases between. CDR1 and CDR2 (germline): SEHNR, FQNEAQ (reference sequence). CDR3 sequence: CASSLGGGSYEQYF. For the CDR3, the DNA is TGTGCCAGCAGCTTAGGAGGCGGCAGCTACGAGCAGTACTTC.

V gene TRBV4-1 combines with J gene TRBJ2-7; 8 positions agree with TRBD1. The CDR3 is 15 amino acids. CDR1 and CDR2 (germline): MGHRA, YSYEKL. V was clipped by 0 bases and J by 5 bases; unmatched bases: 6. Here the CDR3 reads CASSQERTGSDEQYF. The CDR3 nucleotides read TGCGCCAGCAGCCAAGAACGGACAGGGTCCGACGAGCAGTACTTC.

The gene calls are TRBV5-1 and TRBJ1-1; a possible D gene is TRBD1 (6 bases). The CDR3 extends over 17 amino acids. Germline V gene data show CDR1 as SGHRS and CDR2 as YFSETQ. V was cut by 2 bases and J by 2 bases, with 19 bases left in between. The CDR3 DNA is TGCGCCAGCAGCTTAAGGGGGACTACCCAATTTAACACTGAAGCTTTCTTT. Amino acid sequence: CASSLRGTTQFNTEAFF.

The gene calls are TRBV4-2 and TRBJ2-5, with 14 bases identical to TRBD2. V was pared by 0 bases and J by 5 bases, with 5 bases of the junction left unmatched. The CDR3 consists of 17 residues. Germline V CDR1 and CDR2: LGHNA, YNFKEQ. In DNA, the CDR3 is TGTGCCAGCAGCCAAGAGGGGACTAGCGGGGGACGGGAGACCCAGTACTTC. It yields the protein CASSQEGTSGGRETQYF.

This clone was recorded only once. The gene calls are TRBV19 and TRBJ2-7, with D possibly called TRBD1 or TRBD2 (5 bases each). Germline V gene data show CDR1 as LNHDA and CDR2 as SQIVND (reference sequence). The CDR3 has 14 amino acids. V gave up 8 bases and J gave up 3 bases, with 17 bases separating them. DNA of the CDR3: TGTGCCAGTGGAGCTCCCGGGGCACTCTACGAGCAGTACTTC. Its translation: CASGAPGALYEQYF.